Following are 23 T cell receptor beta chains from one sample sequenced in a study of cytomegalovirus exposure and HLA in healthy donors. With 60 Vbeta and 13 Jbeta primers, the PCR was carried out. Libraries were prepared by immunoSEQ multiplex PCR; TCRdb keeps only in-frame clonotypes and omits some of them. Among some 240,000 clones listed, 80% to 95% were seen once. Specimen: PBMCs. All receptors derive from a girl aged 2-10 years in good health and CMV-seronegative.

The J gene is TRBJ2-5, the V gene TRBV19, with 7 nucleotides matching TRBD2. J was trimmed by 6 bases and V by 11 bases; bases with no gene match: 6. The CDR3 extends over 11 amino acids. The germline gives CDR1 LNHDA, CDR2 SQIVND (reference sequence). CDR3 region: CAAGEAKTQYF. CDR3 nucleotide sequence: TGTGCCGCGGGAGAAGCCAAGACCCAGTACTTC.

The chain couples TRBV5-4 to TRBJ1-3; tentative D call: TRBD1 (6 bases). Germline V lookup: CDR1 SGHNT, CDR2 YYREEE (reference sequence). The CDR3 runs to 16 residues. The ends were cut back, 0 bases at V and 3 bases at J, with 13 bases in the middle. CDR3 nucleotide sequence: TGTGCCAGCAGCTTGGATCTGGGGGCGCTTGGAAACACCATATATTTT. This translates into CASSLDLGALGNTIYF. The complete variable domain, with remaining parts taken from reference TRBV5-4 and TRBJ1-3, reads ETGVTQSPTHLIKTRGQQVTLRCSSQSGHNTVSWYQQALGQGPQFIFQYYREEENGRGNFPPRFSGLQFPNYSSELNVNALELDDSALYLCASSLDLGALGNTIYFGEGSWLTVV.

V is TRBV7-9 and J is TRBJ2-3; TRBD2 matches at 12 bases. V lost 4 bases to trimming and J lost 6 bases; unmatched junction nucleotides: 5. Germline V CDR1 and CDR2: SEHNR, FQNEAQ (reference sequence). The CDR3 runs 15 residues. The CDR3 DNA is TGTGCCAGCAGCTCTAGCGGGGGGGCCGGGGATACGCAGTATTTT. Amino acids: CASSSSGGAGDTQYF.

V gene TRBV28 combines with J gene TRBJ1-1, with 7 positions matching TRBD1. Losses at the gene ends were 5 bases for V and 7 bases for J; bases not matched to a gene: 4. CDR3 size: 12 residues. Germline CDR1 is MDHEN and CDR2 is SYDVKM. The CDR3: CASSPQGGEAFF. CDR3 nucleotide sequence: TGTGCCAGCAGTCCTCAGGGGGGTGAAGCTTTCTTT.

The chain joins TRBV28 to TRBJ1-1, with 7 bases fitting TRBD1. Germline V lookup: CDR1 MDHEN, CDR2 SYDVKM. CDR3 length: 17 residues. V trimming: 2 bases; J trimming: 0 bases; junction bases outside the gene matches: 9. The CDR3, as DNA: TGTGCCAGCAGTTTAACTATACCGGGACAGTTGAACACTGAAGCTTTCTTT. This sequence encodes CASSLTIPGQLNTEAFF.

The J gene is TRBJ2-5, the V gene TRBV10-2; 11 bases line up with TRBD2. CDR3 length equals 15 residues. With 2 bases clipped from V and 5 bases from J, the junction kept 4 bases outside the gene matches. CDR1 is WSHSY and CDR2 is SAAADI in the germline V gene. The CDR3 DNA reads TGCGCCAGCAGTGAGCCACGGACTAGCGGGGAGACCCAGTACTTC. It translates to CASSEPRTSGETQYF.

This chain connects TRBV30 to TRBJ1-1; 7 bases agree with TRBD1. Trimming at V came to 3 bases and at J to 5 bases, leaving 6 bases not matched to a gene. CDR3 length: 13 amino acids. The V gene's germline CDR1 is GTSNPN and CDR2 SVGIG (reference sequence). CDR3: CAWSAQGGTEAFF. The CDR3 DNA follows: TGTGCCTGGAGCGCCCAGGGGGGAACTGAAGCTTTCTTT.

The rearrangement uses TRBV6-5 and TRBJ2-1; TRBD1 might be the D (5 bases). The germline CDR1 and CDR2 sequences are MNHEY and SVGAGI. V lost 6 bases and J lost 14, with 20 bases in between. The CDR3 is 13 residues long. CDR3: CASRTSLGRLEFF. Here the CDR3 DNA reads TGTGCCAGCAGGACCTCGTTGGGGCGTTTGGAGTTCTTC.

This sequence joins TRBV19 and TRBJ1-1; no firm D call. The CDR3 has 13 residues. The germline V gene has CDR1 LNHDA and CDR2 SQIVND (reference sequence). V lost 4 bases and J lost 3, with 9 bases in between. CDR3 nucleotide sequence: TGTGCCAGTAGTAGGGCGTGGGACACTGAAGCTTTCTTT. Protein product: CASSRAWDTEAFF.

J is TRBJ2-2 and V is TRBV28, with D possibly matching TRBD2 (6 bases). Germline assignment: CDR1 MDHEN and CDR2 SYDVKM. The CDR3 loop spans 14 amino acids. The V gene lost 10 bases and the J gene lost 1 base, with 13 bases spanning the gap. CDR3 sequence: CATTGLWNTGELFF. The CDR3 DNA reads as TGTGCCACTACGGGACTCTGGAACACCGGGGAGCTGTTTTTT. Based on the CDR3 plus reference TRBV28 and TRBJ2-2, the full variable domain is DVKVTQSSRYLVKRTGEKVFLECVQDMDHENMFWYRQDPGLGLRLIYFSYDVKMKEKGDIPEGYSVSREKKERFSLILESASTNQTSMYLCATTGLWNTGELFFGEGSRLTVL.

The rearrangement links TRBV5-1 to TRBJ2-3, with 8 bases identical to TRBD1. Germline-derived CDR1 and CDR2 are SGHRS and YFSETQ. This CDR3 spans 16 amino acids. V shed 4 bases and J 1 base; nucleotides not matched to a gene: 8. DNA for the CDR3: TGCGCCAGCAGCCGAGGCGGGACAGGCGGCACAGATACGCAGTATTTT. Its protein product is CASSRGGTGGTDTQYF.

The chain is built from TRBV7-8 and TRBJ1-5, with 7 bases lining up with TRBD1. The CDR3 has 17 amino acids. Germline CDR1 SGHVS, CDR2 FQNEAQ. With 1 base clipped from V and 0 bases from J, the junction kept 6 bases outside the gene matches. The CDR3 nucleotides read TGTGCCAGCAGCTTAGGCGCAGGGGGGAATAGCAATCAGCCCCAGCATTTT. Its translation: CASSLGAGGNSNQPQHF.

The rearrangement joins TRBV29-1 to TRBJ2-1, with a tentative D call TRBD2 (6 bases). The CDR3 contains 13 residues. Deletions cut 4 bases from V and 7 bases from J, with 14 bases between. Germline lookup yields CDR1 SQVTM and CDR2 ANQGSEA. The CDR3 region is CSVVGTDINEQFF. The CDR3 DNA sequence: TGCAGCGTTGTGGGGACTGACATAAATGAGCAGTTCTTC.

The V call is TRBV5-4, the J call TRBJ1-2; TRBD1 aligns across 9 bases. V dropped 3 bases and J dropped 7; count of bases not matched to a gene: 10. From germline, CDR1 is SGHNT and CDR2 YYREEE (reference sequence). CDR3 length equals 15 residues. The DNA for the CDR3 is TGTGCCAGCAGCTCGGGGGACAGGGTTGATCCTGGCTACACCTTC. Translation: CASSSGDRVDPGYTF.

The rearrangement uses TRBV19 and TRBJ1-5; perhaps TRBD1 as D (6 bases). V lost 3 bases to trimming and J lost 5 bases, with 11 bases between them. CDR1 LNHDA and CDR2 SQIVND come from the germline V gene (reference sequence). The CDR3 runs to 14 residues. In DNA, the CDR3 is TGTGCCAGTAGTATCACAGGGTCGGATCAGCCCCAGCATTTT. Translated, it gives CASSITGSDQPQHF. Together with reference TRBV19 and TRBJ1-5, the CDR3 gives the full variable domain: DGGITQSPKYLFRKEGQNVTLSCEQNLNHDAMYWYRQDPGQGLRLIYYSQIVNDFQKGDIAEGYSVSREKKESFPLTVTSAQKNPTAFYLCASSITGSDQPQHFGDGTRLSIL.

The chain joins TRBV5-5 to TRBJ2-7; D might be TRBD2 (6 bases). Germline V gives CDR1 SGHKS, CDR2 YYEKEE (reference sequence). There are 16 residues in the CDR3. Trimming pared 5 bases from V and 4 bases from J, leaving 22 bases between. CDR3 nucleotide sequence: TGTGCCAGCAGTTGGTTGCGGGGCCCCCTAGGGTACGAGCAGTACTTC. It specifies CASSWLRGPLGYEQYF.

The V gene is TRBV9, the J gene TRBJ2-4, with 13 positions matching TRBD2. The CDR3 sequence is 16 residues long. J lost 9 bases, V lost 4 bases, and 10 bases had no gene match. CDR1 and CDR2 from the germline V gene are SGDLS and YYNGEE. CDR3 sequence reads: CASSSGLAGAGGIQYF. CDR3 DNA sequence: TGTGCCAGCAGCTCCGGACTAGCGGGGGCGGGTGGCATTCAGTACTTC.

Only one count was recorded for this clone. Other DNA variants within this sample encode the same CDR3. This chain connects TRBV5-6 to TRBJ1-2; D is perhaps TRBD1 (5 bases). Trimming stripped 4 bases from V and 3 bases from J, with 10 bases between. CDR3 length equals 13 residues. CDR1 and CDR2 (germline): SGHDT, YYEEEE. Here the CDR3 DNA reads TGTGCCAGCAGCCTCGGGGGTGACTATGGCTACACCTTC. Translation: CASSLGGDYGYTF.

The rearrangement uses TRBV23-1 and TRBJ2-7; TRBD1 matches 7 bases. TRBV23-1 is given ORF status, its function remaining uncertain. The CDR3 loop spans 13 amino acids. V shed 8 bases, J shed 5 bases, and the junction held 9 bases outside the gene matches. CDR3 sequence (DNA): TGCGCCAGCCTGCTGTCAACAGGGGACGAGCAGTACTTC. This encodes CASLLSTGDEQYF.

The chain combines TRBV6-4 with TRBJ2-4; 15 bases are shared with TRBD2. The CDR3 runs 18 residues. J lost 8 bases, V lost 1 base, and 9 bases had no gene match. Germline V gene lookup returns CDR1 MRHNA and CDR2 SNTAGT. As DNA, the CDR3 is TGTGCCAGCAGTGACTTTACCGGGACTAGCGGGGGGCGGTACATTCAGTACTTC. Translated, it gives CASSDFTGTSGGRYIQYF.

The sample holds a few counts of this clone. The rearrangement links TRBV19 to TRBJ2-7; 8 nucleotides line up with TRBD1. The CDR3 length is 16 residues. V gave up 4 bases and J gave up 2 bases; unmatched junction bases: 10. Germline CDR1 LNHDA, CDR2 SQIVND (reference sequence). The CDR3 nucleotides read TGTGCCAGTAGTACCACAGACAGGGGCCTTACCTACGAGCAGTACTTC. This translates into CASSTTDRGLTYEQYF.

The V call is TRBV7-2, the J call TRBJ2-1; D remains unclear. Per germline, CDR1 SGHTA and CDR2 FQGNSA. Trimming left V 3 bases short and J 4 bases short, with 4 bases between. The CDR3 spans 12 residues. The chain's CDR3 is CASSFGYNEQFF. In DNA form, the CDR3 reads TGTGCCAGCAGCTTCGGTTACAATGAGCAGTTCTTC.

V is TRBV7-2 and J is TRBJ1-2; D is unclear. In germline, CDR1 is SGHTA, CDR2 FQGNSA. The V and J ends lost 1 base and 0 bases respectively, with 9 bases between them. The CDR3 runs 15 residues. The CDR3 loop reads CASSLGQFSNYGYTF. CDR3 bases: TGTGCCAGCAGCTTAGGGCAGTTCTCTAACTATGGCTACACCTTC.